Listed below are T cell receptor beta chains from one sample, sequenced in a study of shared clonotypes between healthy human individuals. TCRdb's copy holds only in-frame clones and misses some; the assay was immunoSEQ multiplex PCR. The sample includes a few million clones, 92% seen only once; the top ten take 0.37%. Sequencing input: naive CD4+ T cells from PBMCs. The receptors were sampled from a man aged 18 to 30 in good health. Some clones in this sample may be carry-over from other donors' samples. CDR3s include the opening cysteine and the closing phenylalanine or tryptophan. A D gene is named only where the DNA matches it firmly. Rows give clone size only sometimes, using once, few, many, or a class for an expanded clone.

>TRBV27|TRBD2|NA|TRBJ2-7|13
CASSREGRNEQYF
TGTGCCAGCAGTCGGGAGGGTCGGAACGAGCAGTACTTC
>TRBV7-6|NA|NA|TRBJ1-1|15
CASSLWGDSNTEAFF
TGTGCCAGCAGCTTATGGGGGGATTCGAACACTGAAGCTTTCTTT
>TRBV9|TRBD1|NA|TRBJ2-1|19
CASSVLFPWDSPYFNEQFF
TGTGCCAGCAGCGTCCTCTTTCCTTGGGACAGTCCCTACTTCAATGAGCAGTTCTTC
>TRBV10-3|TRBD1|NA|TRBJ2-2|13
CAISGDRTGELFF
TGTGCCATCAGTGGGGACAGGACCGGGGAGCTGTTTTTT
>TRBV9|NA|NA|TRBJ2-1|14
CASSVAGSYNEQFF
TGTGCCAGCAGCGTAGCAGGGTCCTACAATGAGCAGTTCTTC
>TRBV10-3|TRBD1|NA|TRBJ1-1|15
CAISEARQGNTEAFF
TGTGCCATCAGTGAGGCCCGACAGGGGAACACTGAAGCTTTCTTT
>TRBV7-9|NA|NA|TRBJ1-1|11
CASSPGTVAFF
TGTGCCAGCAGCCCCGGGACGGTAGCTTTCTTT
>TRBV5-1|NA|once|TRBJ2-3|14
CASSFGGPSDTQYF
TGCGCCAGCAGCTTCGGAGGGCCCTCAGATACGCAGTATTTT
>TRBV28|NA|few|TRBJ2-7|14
CASSLPQSSYEQYF
TGTGCCAGCAGTTTACCGCAGAGCTCCTACGAGCAGTACTTC
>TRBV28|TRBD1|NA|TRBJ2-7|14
CASSSGQERSEQYF
TGTGCCAGCAGTTCGGGACAGGAAAGAAGCGAGCAGTACTTC
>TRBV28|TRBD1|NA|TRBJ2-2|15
CASSFGQGYAGELFF
TGTGCCAGCAGTTTTGGACAGGGATACGCCGGGGAGCTGTTTTTT
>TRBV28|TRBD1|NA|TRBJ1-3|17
CASTPGGAGGPGNTIYF
TGTGCCAGCACCCCAGGGGGGGCAGGGGGTCCTGGAAACACCATATATTTT
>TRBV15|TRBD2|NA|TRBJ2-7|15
CATSRALAGGLEQYF
TGTGCCACCAGCAGAGCTTTAGCGGGAGGTCTCGAGCAGTACTTC
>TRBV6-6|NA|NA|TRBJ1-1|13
CATKSQVSTEAFF
TGTGCTACCAAGAGCCAGGTTAGCACTGAAGCTTTCTTT
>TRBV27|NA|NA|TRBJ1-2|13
CASSFRAGYGYTF
TGTGCCAGCAGTTTTCGGGCGGGCTATGGCTACACCTTC
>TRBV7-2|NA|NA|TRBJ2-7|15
CASSSEPGHRYEQYF
TGTGCCAGCAGCTCAGAACCGGGACACCGTTACGAGCAGTACTTC
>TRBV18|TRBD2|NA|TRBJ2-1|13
CASSPGTSGEQFF
TGTGCCAGCTCACCAGGTACTAGCGGGGAGCAGTTCTTC
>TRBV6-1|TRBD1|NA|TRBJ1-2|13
CASATGQNYGYTF
TGTGCCAGCGCAACGGGACAGAACTATGGCTACACCTTC
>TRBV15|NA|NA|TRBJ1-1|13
CATSRDRYTEAFF
TGTGCCACCAGCAGAGATCGGTACACTGAAGCTTTCTTT
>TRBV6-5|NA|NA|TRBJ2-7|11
CATYHRGEQYF
TGTGCCACCTACCATCGCGGCGAGCAGTACTTC
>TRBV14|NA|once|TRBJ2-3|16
CASSQGSSPRTDTQYF
TGTGCCAGCAGCCAAGGATCTAGTCCCCGCACAGATACGCAGTATTTT
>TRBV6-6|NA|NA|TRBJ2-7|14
CASSWRASSYEQYF
TGTGCCAGCAGCTGGCGGGCGTCTTCCTACGAGCAGTACTTC
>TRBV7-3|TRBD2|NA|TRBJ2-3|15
CASSLTSGKADTQYF
TGTGCCAGCAGCTTAACTAGCGGGAAGGCAGATACGCAGTATTTT
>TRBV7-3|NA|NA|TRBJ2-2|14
CASSPGLRSGELFF
TGTGCCAGCAGTCCAGGTTTAAGATCCGGGGAGCTGTTTTTT
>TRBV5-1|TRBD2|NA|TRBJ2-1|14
CASSQAGGGNEQFF
TGCGCCAGCAGCCAAGCGGGAGGGGGGAATGAGCAGTTCTTC
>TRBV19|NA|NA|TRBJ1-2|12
CASAPVNYGYTF
TGTGCCAGTGCACCCGTTAACTATGGCTACACCTTC
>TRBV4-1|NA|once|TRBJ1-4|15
CASSSTGLLNEKLFF
TGCGCCAGCAGCTCTACGGGACTTCTTAATGAAAAACTGTTTTTT
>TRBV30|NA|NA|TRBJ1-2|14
CAWSVGGAVYGYTF
TGTGCCTGGAGTGTAGGGGGGGCAGTCTATGGCTACACCTTC
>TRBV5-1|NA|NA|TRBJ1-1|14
CASSSKGQNTEAFF
TGCGCCAGCAGCTCTAAGGGACAAAACACTGAAGCTTTCTTT
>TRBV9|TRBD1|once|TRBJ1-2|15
CASSVGGQGNYGYTF
TGTGCCAGCAGCGTGGGAGGACAGGGGAACTATGGCTACACCTTC
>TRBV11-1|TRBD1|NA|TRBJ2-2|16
CASRETGTGNTGELFF
TGTGCCAGCAGAGAAACCGGGACAGGGAACACCGGGGAGCTGTTTTTT
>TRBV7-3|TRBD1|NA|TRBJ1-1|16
CASSLNRQGLNTEAFF
TGTGCCAGCAGCTTAAACCGACAGGGACTGAACACTGAAGCTTTCTTT
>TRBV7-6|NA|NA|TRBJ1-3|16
CASSLRGRTSGNTIYF
TGTGCCAGCAGCTTACGGGGTCGGACCTCTGGAAACACCATATATTTT
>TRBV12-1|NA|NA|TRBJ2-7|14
CASSPRDGTYEQYF
TGTGCCAGCAGCCCACGGGACGGGACCTACGAGCAGTACTTC
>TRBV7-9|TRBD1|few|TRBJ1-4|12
CGSGQGDEKLFF
TGTGGCTCTGGGCAGGGGGACGAAAAACTGTTTTTT
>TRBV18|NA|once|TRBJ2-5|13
CASSRDPQETQYF
TGTGCCAGCTCACGAGACCCGCAAGAGACCCAGTACTTC
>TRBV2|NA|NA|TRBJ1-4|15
CATRSQGKTNEKLFF
TGTGCCACCAGAAGCCAGGGGAAGACTAATGAAAAACTGTTTTTT
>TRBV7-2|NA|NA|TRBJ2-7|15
CASSSHRTVPYEQYF
TGTGCCAGCAGCTCACACCGGACTGTCCCCTACGAGCAGTACTTC
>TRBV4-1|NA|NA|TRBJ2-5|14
CASSFIDSKETQYF
TGCGCCAGCAGCTTTATCGACTCAAAAGAGACCCAGTACTTC
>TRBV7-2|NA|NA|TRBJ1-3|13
CASSAGTGNTIYF
TGTGCCAGCAGCGCGGGAACTGGAAACACCATATATTTT
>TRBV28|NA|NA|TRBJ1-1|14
CASRLYRANTEAFF
TGTGCCAGCAGGCTATACCGGGCCAACACTGAAGCTTTCTTT
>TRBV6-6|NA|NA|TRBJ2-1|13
CASGLTAQTEQFF
TGTGCCAGCGGCCTTACAGCCCAGACAGAGCAGTTCTTC
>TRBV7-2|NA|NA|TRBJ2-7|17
CASSLVAGEITPYEQYF
TGTGCCAGCAGCTTAGTCGCGGGTGAAATTACCCCCTACGAGCAGTACTTC
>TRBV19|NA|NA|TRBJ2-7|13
CASSEQDPYEQYF
TGTGCCAGTAGTGAACAGGACCCCTACGAGCAGTACTTC
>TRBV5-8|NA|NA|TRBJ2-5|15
CASTSQARYQETQYF
TGTGCCAGCACCTCTCAAGCGAGGTACCAAGAGACCCAGTACTTC
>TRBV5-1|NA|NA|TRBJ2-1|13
CASSGGTLNEQFF
TGCGCCAGCAGCGGCGGGACTCTTAATGAGCAGTTCTTC
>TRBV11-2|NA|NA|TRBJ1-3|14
CASNTGPGPNTIYF
TGTGCCAGCAACACCGGGCCCGGTCCAAACACCATATATTTT
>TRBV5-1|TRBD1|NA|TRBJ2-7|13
CASSSQGAEVQYF
TGCGCCAGCAGCTCACAGGGGGCAGAGGTGCAGTACTTC
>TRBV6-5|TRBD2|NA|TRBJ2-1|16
CASSYAGTSGIDEQFF
TGTGCCAGCAGTTATGCCGGGACTAGCGGGATTGATGAGCAGTTCTTC
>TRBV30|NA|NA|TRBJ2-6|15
CAWIDQGAGANVLTF
TGTGCCTGGATCGACCAGGGCGCTGGGGCCAACGTCCTGACTTTC
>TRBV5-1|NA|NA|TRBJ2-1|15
CASSLGATRLLEQFF
TGCGCCAGCAGCTTGGGGGCCACCCGACTCCTTGAGCAGTTCTTC
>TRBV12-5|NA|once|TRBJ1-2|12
CASGFDSYGYTF
TGTGCTAGTGGTTTCGACAGCTATGGCTACACCTTC
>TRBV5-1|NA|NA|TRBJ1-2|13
CATTGEPNYGYTF
TGCGCCACGACAGGAGAGCCTAACTATGGCTACACCTTC
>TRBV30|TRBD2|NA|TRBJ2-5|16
CAWSVGLAGPRETQYF
TGTGCCTGGAGTGTAGGGCTAGCGGGTCCTCGGGAGACCCAGTACTTC
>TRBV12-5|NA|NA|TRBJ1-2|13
CASGPTGLYGYTF
TGTGCTAGTGGTCCGACAGGCCTCTATGGCTACACCTTC